Listed here are 12 T cell receptor beta chains from one sample, sequenced in a study of CD8 T cells in ankylosing spondylitis. Their antigens are not known. Study-level results: It appeared that ankylosing spondylitis blood was characterized by a TCR beta motif of about eight highly homologous variants.

A single record per CDR3 protein comes from TCRdb applying MiXCR to the 5' RACE reads. Of about 460,000 distinct CDR3 sequences in the sample, 5.3% were seen once. The specimen sequenced was blood, either unsorted or a sorted T cell fraction (not recorded which). The receptors derive from a male donor with ankylosing spondylitis.

This clonotype was observed a few times. The chain links TRBV5-1 to TRBJ2-7; TRBD1 agrees at 8 bases. Germline lookup yields CDR1 SGHRS and CDR2 YFSETQ. The CDR3 is made up of 14 amino acids. V lost 3 bases to trimming and J lost 4 bases; unmatched junction nucleotides: 6. CDR3 nucleotide sequence: TGCGCCAGCAGCTGGTCTGGACAGGGATACGAGCAGTACTTC. Translating gives CASSWSGQGYEQYF.

This clonotype came up a few times. This chain uses TRBV7-2 with TRBJ2-1; D is undetermined. The CDR3 length is 13 residues. Trimming left V 2 bases short and J 4 bases short, with 6 bases between. Germline V gives CDR1 SGHTA, CDR2 FQGNSA. DNA of the CDR3: TGTGCCAGCAGCTTATTCCTTTACAATGAGCAGTTCTTC. The encoded protein is CASSLFLYNEQFF. Combining the CDR3 with reference TRBV7-2 and TRBJ2-1 gives the whole variable domain GAGVSQSPSNKVTEKGKDVELRCDPISGHTALYWYRQSLGQGLEFLIYFQGNSAPDKSGLPSDRFSAERTGGSVSTLTIQRTQQEDSAVYLCASSLFLYNEQFFGPGTRLTVL.

This clonotype was counted only a few times. The J gene is TRBJ2-7, the V gene TRBV9; D might be TRBD1 or TRBD2, each matching 5 bases. The CDR3 totals 14 residues. The germline V and J ends were trimmed by 5 bases and 5 bases, with 17 bases remaining between them. CDR1 and CDR2 (germline): SGDLS, YYNGEE. CDR3 loop: CASSIGGDGNEQYF. CDR3 nucleotide sequence: TGTGCCAGCAGTATAGGTGGGGACGGGAACGAGCAGTACTTC.

At least ten counts were recorded for this clonotype. The CDR3 is CASSHRRKGTYEQYF. The CDR3 DNA follows: TGTGCCAGCAGTCACAGACGGAAGGGGACCTACGAGCAGTACTTC. The chain is built from TRBV6-5 and TRBJ2-7; D is possibly TRBD1 (5 bases). The germline V gene encodes CDR1 MNHEY and CDR2 SVGAGI. The CDR3 runs to 15 residues. With 5 bases removed from V and 2 bases from J, the gap between germline ends came to 16 bases.

This clonotype was seen ten or more times. The genes are TRBV5-6 and TRBJ1-6; D is unclear. The V end was cut by 5 bases, the J end by 6 bases, with 6 bases between. Germline loops: CDR1 SGHDT, CDR2 YYEEEE. This CDR3 region has 12 residues. The CDR3 loop reads CASSFSNSPLHF. In DNA form, the CDR3 reads TGTGCCAGCAGTTTTTCTAATTCACCCCTCCACTTT.

This clonotype was picked up many times. V is TRBV4-3 and J is TRBJ2-7, with TRBD2 identical over 9 bases. V was clipped by 1 base and J by 2 bases; unmatched bases: 3. Germline V lookup: CDR1 LGHNA, CDR2 YSLEER. The CDR3 loop spans 15 amino acids. The CDR3 DNA reads as TGCGCCAGCAGCCAAGGGACTAGCGAGACCTACGAGCAGTACTTC. This gives the protein CASSQGTSETYEQYF.

This chain connects TRBV7-8 to TRBJ1-1; TRBD1 agrees at 12 bases. V was pared by 3 bases and J by 9 bases, with 2 bases of the junction left unmatched. Germline V gene lookup returns CDR1 SGHVS and CDR2 FQNEAQ. CDR3 length: 13 amino acids. CDR3 sequence (DNA): TGTGCCAGCAGCTTGGGACAGGGGGCGAAAGCTTTCTTT. Protein: CASSLGQGAKAFF.

This clonotype occurred a few times. V usage is TRBV9 and J usage is TRBJ2-2; 9 bases fit TRBD1. V lost 7 bases and J lost 6; bases outside the gene matches: 10. Germline V lookup: CDR1 SGDLS, CDR2 YYNGEE. The CDR3 covers 15 residues. Here the CDR3 DNA reads TGTGCCAGCCATAAGGGGGGACAGGGCGCCGGGGAGCTGTTTTTT. It translates to CASHKGGQGAGELFF.

This clonotype was observed at least ten times. This chain uses TRBV24-1 with TRBJ2-1; 7 bases line up with TRBD2. The V segment lost 2 bases and the J segment 3 bases; nucleotides outside the gene matches: 9. The CDR3 runs 17 residues. Germline CDR1 is KGHDR and CDR2 is SFDVKD. The chain's CDR3 is CATSDSLPSGFYNEQFF. CDR3 in DNA: TGTGCCACCAGTGATTCGCTCCCTAGCGGTTTCTACAATGAGCAGTTCTTC.

This clonotype was seen ten or more times. The chain links TRBV20-1 to TRBJ2-6; no clear D gene. The germline V and J ends were trimmed by 6 bases and 0 bases, with 21 bases remaining between them. From germline, CDR1 is DFQATT and CDR2 SNEGSKA (reference sequence). This CDR3 region has 18 residues. The DNA of the CDR3 is TGCAGTGCCTCCGGACCGCACGCCACCTCCTCTGGGGCCAACGTCCTGACTTTC. Its protein product is CSASGPHATSSGANVLTF.

The sample holds many counts of this clonotype. The chain recombines TRBV12-3 or TRBV12-4 with TRBJ2-1; 11 nucleotides agree with TRBD2. The CDR3 spans 15 residues. V shed 6 bases and J 3 bases; nucleotides not matched to a gene: 4. In DNA, the CDR3 is TGTGCCAGCAGGGGACTAGCGGATAACTACAATGAGCAGTTCTTC. Encoded protein: CASRGLADNYNEQFF.

In its sample, this clonotype was seen many times. The rearrangement joins TRBV7-3 to TRBJ2-1, with 7 nucleotides matching TRBD2. CDR1 and CDR2 from the germline V gene are SGHTA and FQGTGA. The CDR3 runs to 15 residues. Trimming cost V 5 bases and J 2 bases; bases outside gene matches: 6. The CDR3: CASSQTSAAYNEQFF. As DNA, the CDR3 is TGTGCCAGCAGCCAAACTAGCGCGGCCTACAATGAGCAGTTCTTC.